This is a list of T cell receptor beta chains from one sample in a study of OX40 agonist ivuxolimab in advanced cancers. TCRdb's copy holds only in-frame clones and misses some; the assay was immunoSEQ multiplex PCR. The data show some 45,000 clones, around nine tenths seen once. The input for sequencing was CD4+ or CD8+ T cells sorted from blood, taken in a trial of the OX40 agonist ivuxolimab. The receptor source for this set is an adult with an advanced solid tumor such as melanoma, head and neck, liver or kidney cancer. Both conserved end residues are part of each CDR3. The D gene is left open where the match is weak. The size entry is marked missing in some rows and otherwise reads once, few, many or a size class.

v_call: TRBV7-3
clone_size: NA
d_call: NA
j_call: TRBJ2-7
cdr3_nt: TGTGCCAGCAGCTTAAAGGGCGGAGCCTACGAGCAGTACTTC
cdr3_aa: CASSLKGGAYEQYF

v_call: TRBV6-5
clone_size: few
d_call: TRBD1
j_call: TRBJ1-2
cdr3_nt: TGTGCCAGCAGTACGACAGGGGCTGAGATCTTC
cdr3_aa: CASSTTGAEIF

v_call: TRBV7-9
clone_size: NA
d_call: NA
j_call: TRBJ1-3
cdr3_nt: TGTGCCAGCAGCAGCCGCTCGGGCTCTGGAAACACCATATATTTT
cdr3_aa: CASSSRSGSGNTIYF

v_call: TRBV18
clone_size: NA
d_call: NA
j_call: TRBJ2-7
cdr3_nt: TGTGCCAGCTCACCATTGGCGGTTCGAGAATACGAGCAGTACTTC
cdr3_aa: CASSPLAVREYEQYF

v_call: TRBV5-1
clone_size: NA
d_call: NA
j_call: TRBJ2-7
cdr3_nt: TGCGCCAGCAGCTCCGAGCCAGGGTCAAGCTCCTACGAGCAGTACTTC
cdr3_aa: CASSSEPGSSSYEQYF

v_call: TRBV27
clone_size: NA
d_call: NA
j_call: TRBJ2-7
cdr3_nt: TGTGCCAGCAGCCGAAACTACGAGCAGTACTTC
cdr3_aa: CASSRNYEQYF

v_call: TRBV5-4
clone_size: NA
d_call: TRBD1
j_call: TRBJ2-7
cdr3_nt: TGTGCCAGCAGCGCTCCATCTCGGGACAGACCCTACGAGCAGTACTTC
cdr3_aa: CASSAPSRDRPYEQYF

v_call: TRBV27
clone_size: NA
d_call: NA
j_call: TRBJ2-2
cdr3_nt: TGTGCCAGCAGTTGGATGGGCACCGGGGAGCTGTTTTTT
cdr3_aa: CASSWMGTGELFF

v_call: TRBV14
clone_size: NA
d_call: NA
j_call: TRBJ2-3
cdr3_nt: TGTGCCAGCAGGCTTAGTGGGGGGGCGCCAGATACGCAGTATTTT
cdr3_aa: CASRLSGGAPDTQYF

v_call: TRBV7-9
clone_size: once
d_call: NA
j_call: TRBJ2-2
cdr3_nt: TGTGCCAGCATCCATCCTCCATCACTCACCGGGGAGCTGTTTTTT
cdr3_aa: CASIHPPSLTGELFF

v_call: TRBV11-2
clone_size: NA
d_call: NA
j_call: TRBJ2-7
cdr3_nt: TGTGCCAGCAGCTTAGACGATCTGCAGGGGATGCTGGACGAGCAGTACTTC
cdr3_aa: CASSLDDLQGMLDEQYF

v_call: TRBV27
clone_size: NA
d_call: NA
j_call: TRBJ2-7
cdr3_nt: TGTGCCAGCAGTCTTACGGGACACTACTACGAGCAGTACTTC
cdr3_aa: CASSLTGHYYEQYF

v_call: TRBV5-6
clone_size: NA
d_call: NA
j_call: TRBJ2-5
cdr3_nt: TGTGCCAGCAGCTTGCCCGGGGGCTGGCAAGAGACCCAGTACTTC
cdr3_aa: CASSLPGGWQETQYF

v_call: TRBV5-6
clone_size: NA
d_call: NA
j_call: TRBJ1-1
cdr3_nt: TGTGCCAGCAGCTTTCCCATAAGGAACACTGAAGCTTTCTTT
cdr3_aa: CASSFPIRNTEAFF

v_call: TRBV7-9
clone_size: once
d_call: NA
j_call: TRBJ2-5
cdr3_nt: TGTGCCAGCAGCGCGGGTGGGGCCCTCCAAGAGACCCAGTACTTC
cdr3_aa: CASSAGGALQETQYF

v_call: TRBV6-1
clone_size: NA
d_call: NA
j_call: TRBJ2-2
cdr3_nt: TGTGCCAGCAGTGTGGGGGAGCTGTTTTTT
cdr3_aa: CASSVGELFF